These 26 T cell receptor beta chains share one sample of origin, sequenced in a study of cytomegalovirus exposure and HLA in healthy donors. PCR was performed using 60 Vbeta and 13 Jbeta primers. Some clones are missing from TCRdb's copy, which holds only in-frame ones; the method was immunoSEQ multiplex PCR. In all, the sample yields 100,000 to 150,000 clones. The sequenced sample was PBMCs. Receptors were obtained from a man between 18 and 35 years old in good health and CMV-seronegative.

The rearrangement links TRBV19 to TRBJ1-1, with a tentative D call TRBD1 (6 bases). This CDR3 has 16 residues. CDR1 and CDR2 from the germline V gene are LNHDA and SQIVND (reference sequence). V was clipped by 8 bases and J by 5 bases, with 24 bases between them. The CDR3 DNA is TGTGCCAGTCGGACCCTCCGGGACACCTCCCGGACTGAAGCTTTCTTT. Amino acid sequence: CASRTLRDTSRTEAFF.

V and J are TRBV7-9 and TRBJ1-6, with 7 bases fitting TRBD1. Unmatched junction bases numbered 12, after V lost 5 bases and J lost 2 bases. The CDR3 runs 18 residues. Germline CDR1 and CDR2: SEHNR and FQNEAQ (reference sequence). CDR3 sequence (DNA): TGTGCCAGCAGCCTAGTTGACAGGGAATGGGCCTATAATTCACCCCTCCACTTT. Translated: CASSLVDREWAYNSPLHF.

The gene calls are TRBV7-2 and TRBJ2-7, with 9 nucleotides matching TRBD1. The germline gives CDR1 SGHTA, CDR2 FQGNSA. This CDR3 has 15 amino acids. V shed 4 bases, J shed 2 bases, and the junction held 6 bases outside the gene matches. CDR3 sequence reads: CASSSRTGVTYEQYF. The CDR3 DNA reads as TGTGCCAGCAGCTCACGGACAGGGGTAACCTACGAGCAGTACTTC.

This chain uses TRBV30 with TRBJ1-5, with D maybe TRBD1 (6 bases). Looked up from germline, CDR1 is GTSNPN and CDR2 is SVGIG (reference sequence). The CDR3 is made up of 14 amino acids. V was cut by 5 bases and J by 7 bases, with 18 bases left in between. CDR3 sequence: CAWVDRSSGQPQHF. CDR3 bases: TGTGCCTGGGTCGACAGGTCCTCCGGACAGCCCCAGCATTTT.

The rearrangement uses TRBV6-6 and TRBJ1-1, with 7 bases matching TRBD1. The CDR3 totals 16 residues. J was trimmed by 1 base and V by 5 bases; bases with no gene match: 10. Germline values: CDR1 MNHNY, CDR2 SVGAGI (reference sequence). The CDR3 spells CASSRFTGTENTEAFF. The CDR3 DNA reads as TGTGCCAGCAGTCGTTTCACCGGGACAGAGAACACTGAAGCTTTCTTT.

The rearrangement links TRBV19 to TRBJ1-4, with D possibly being TRBD1 (6 bases). CDR1 LNHDA and CDR2 SQIVND come from the germline V gene (reference sequence). Trimming removed 4 bases from V and 4 bases from J, with 10 bases in between. There are 14 residues in the CDR3. The CDR3 bases are TGTGCCAGTAGTAGGACAGAGATTAATGAAAAACTGTTTTTT. This sequence encodes CASSRTEINEKLFF.

The chain links TRBV28 to TRBJ1-3, with unresolved D. The germline gives CDR1 MDHEN, CDR2 SYDVKM. The CDR3 sequence is 16 residues long. With 1 base removed from V and 0 bases from J, the gap between germline ends came to 10 bases. The CDR3 loop is CASSLSGRISGNTIYF. In DNA form, the CDR3 reads TGTGCCAGCAGTTTATCCGGGAGAATCTCTGGAAACACCATATATTTT.

The V call is TRBV7-9, the J call TRBJ2-3; a weak D match, TRBD1 (5 bases). Germline CDR1 reads SEHNR; CDR2 reads FQNEAQ (reference sequence). The ends were cut back, 0 bases at V and 0 bases at J, with 7 bases in the middle. The CDR3 runs 15 residues. CDR3 in amino acids: CASSLAGASTDTQYF. CDR3 nucleotide sequence: TGTGCCAGCAGCTTAGCAGGGGCTAGCACAGATACGCAGTATTTT.

As to this clone: The sample has other DNA sequences that encode this CDR3 too. V usage is TRBV9 and J usage is TRBJ1-2; possible D gene TRBD1, 5 bases. Germline V gene sequence: CDR1 SGDLS, CDR2 YYNGEE. This CDR3 spans 13 amino acids. Between the trimmed V and J ends, which lost 0 bases and 5 bases, there was a span of 8 bases. CDR3 amino acids: CASSVATGYGYTF. CDR3 sequence (DNA): TGTGCCAGCAGCGTAGCAACAGGATATGGCTACACCTTC. The full variable domain, with the rest looked up from reference TRBV9 and TRBJ1-2, is DSGVTQTPKHLITATGQRVTLRCSPRSGDLSVYWYQQSLDQGLQFLIQYYNGEERAKGNILERFSAQQFPDLHSELNLSSLELGDSALYFCASSVATGYGYTFGSGTRLTVV.

The chain is built from TRBV7-2 and TRBJ2-7, with D possibly being TRBD1 (5 bases). There are 15 residues in the CDR3. Trimming removed 1 base from V and 3 bases from J, with 13 bases in between. Germline values: CDR1 SGHTA, CDR2 FQGNSA. The chain's CDR3 is CASSLGGLGFYEQYF. CDR3 DNA: TGTGCCAGCAGCTTAGGGGGCCTAGGATTCTACGAGCAGTACTTC. Full variable domain (missing parts from reference TRBV7-2 and TRBJ2-7): GAGVSQSPSNKVTEKGKDVELRCDPISGHTALYWYRQSLGQGLEFLIYFQGNSAPDKSGLPSDRFSAERTGGSVSTLTIQRTQQEDSAVYLCASSLGGLGFYEQYFGPGTRLTVT.

CDR3 residues: CASSQGTKEGYTF. Written as DNA, the CDR3 is TGTGCCAGCAGCCAAGGAACTAAAGAAGGCTACACCTTC. The chain couples TRBV4-2 to TRBJ1-2; D uncertain. CDR1 and CDR2 from the germline V gene are LGHNA and YNFKEQ. Trimming left V 1 base short and J 8 bases short, with 11 bases between. This CDR3 comprises 13 residues.

The chain links TRBV9 to TRBJ2-7, with 9 bases lining up with TRBD2. Germline trimming cut 4 bases from V and 4 bases from J; bases unmatched to any gene: 15. The CDR3 extends over 17 amino acids. CDR1 is SGDLS and CDR2 is YYNGEE in the germline V gene. CDR3 in amino acids: CASSPKNSGGRGYEQYF. CDR3 nucleotides: TGTGCCAGCAGCCCCAAGAATAGCGGGGGCCGGGGGTACGAGCAGTACTTC.

The J gene is TRBJ2-1, the V gene TRBV9; 8 bases are a match to TRBD2. The V and J ends lost 0 bases and 10 bases, in that order; junction bases with no gene match: 9. The CDR3 has 15 residues. Germline V gene sequence: CDR1 SGDLS, CDR2 YYNGEE. The CDR3 protein is CASSVGGTSIFEQFF. The CDR3 nucleotides read TGTGCCAGCAGCGTAGGGGGGACTAGTATATTCGAGCAGTTCTTC.

The chain combines TRBV9 with TRBJ1-3, with 9 bases lining up with TRBD1. With 8 bases clipped from V and 0 bases from J, the junction kept 9 bases outside the gene matches. Germline lookup yields CDR1 SGDLS and CDR2 YYNGEE. This CDR3 comprises 16 residues. The CDR3 reads CASNSGTGSSGNTIYF. The DNA of the CDR3 is TGTGCCAGTAACTCCGGGACAGGGAGCTCTGGAAACACCATATATTTT.

The V gene is TRBV9, the J gene TRBJ1-2; perhaps TRBD1 as D (6 bases). Germline lookup yields CDR1 SGDLS and CDR2 YYNGEE. The CDR3 is 14 amino acids. Trimming took off 4 bases at V and 2 bases at J, with 12 bases between the two ends. This CDR3 is CASSMGDRNYGYTF. CDR3 in DNA: TGTGCCAGCAGCATGGGCGACAGGAACTATGGCTACACCTTC.

The chain uses TRBV9 and TRBJ2-5, with TRBD2 matching 7 bases. V lost 0 bases and J lost 0; bases outside the gene matches: 5. Germline V gene data show CDR1 as SGDLS and CDR2 as YYNGEE. The CDR3 has 16 amino acids. The CDR3: CASSVDGSGYQETQYF. CDR3 DNA sequence: TGTGCCAGCAGCGTAGATGGTAGCGGGTACCAAGAGACCCAGTACTTC. Together with reference TRBV9 and TRBJ2-5, the CDR3 gives the full variable domain: DSGVTQTPKHLITATGQRVTLRCSPRSGDLSVYWYQQSLDQGLQFLIQYYNGEERAKGNILERFSAQQFPDLHSELNLSSLELGDSALYFCASSVDGSGYQETQYFGPGTRLLVL.

The chain combines TRBV30 with TRBJ1-4, with D uncertain. Trimming left V 2 bases short and J 4 bases short, with 14 bases between. Per the germline V gene, CDR1 is GTSNPN and CDR2 is SVGIG (reference sequence). The CDR3 has 15 residues. The CDR3 is CAWSPGSPFNEKLFF. CDR3 DNA: TGTGCCTGGAGTCCCGGGTCCCCCTTTAATGAAAAACTGTTTTTT.

As DNA, the CDR3 is TGTGCCAGCAGCGAAAAGATTCGAGGGGGCCGGTACGAGCAGTACTTC. Protein product: CASSEKIRGGRYEQYF. The chain recombines TRBV9 with TRBJ2-7, with TRBD1 matching over 7 bases. CDR3 length: 16 residues. J gave up 4 bases and V 3 bases, and 13 bases lay outside the gene matches. CDR1 SGDLS and CDR2 YYNGEE come from the germline V gene.

This chain links TRBV25-1 with TRBJ1-2; D is unresolved. Looked up from germline, CDR1 is MGHDK and CDR2 is SYGVNS. V shed 1 base and J shed 6 bases, with 12 bases lying between them. The CDR3 contains 14 residues. CDR3 loop: CASSESQWYHGYTF. CDR3 bases: TGTGCCAGCAGTGAATCGCAGTGGTACCATGGCTACACCTTC.

The chain uses TRBV28 and TRBJ2-2; 9 bases are shared with TRBD1. Germline trimming cut 4 bases from V and 7 bases from J; bases unmatched to any gene: 7. The V gene's germline CDR1 is MDHEN and CDR2 SYDVKM. The CDR3 length is 15 residues. Written as DNA, the CDR3 is TGTGCCAGCAGTTCGGGACAGGGAGAAATCGGGGAGCTGTTTTTT. Protein sequence: CASSSGQGEIGELFF.

The rearrangement joins TRBV5-1 to TRBJ1-3; D is unclear. Trimming took 1 base from V and 4 from J, leaving 15 bases between them. This CDR3 region has 16 residues. CDR1 SGHRS and CDR2 YFSETQ come from the germline V gene. The CDR3 DNA reads TGCGCCAGCAGCTTGCAAGGGCTCGGCGGGGGAAACACCATATATTTT. It specifies CASSLQGLGGGNTIYF.

The chain couples TRBV18 to TRBJ2-1, with 14 nucleotides matching TRBD2. The CDR3 is 16 residues long. The V gene end was trimmed by 1 base and the J gene end by 10 bases; junction bases not matched to a gene: 6. Germline lookup yields CDR1 KGHSH and CDR2 LQKENI. For the CDR3, the DNA is TGTGCCAGCTCACCACGGGGACTAGCGGGAGTGCAGGAGCAGTTCTTC. Encoded protein: CASSPRGLAGVQEQFF.

Remarks on this clone: Mismatch with germline at one junction end may stem from a read error. This rearrangement joins TRBV7-7 to TRBJ2-1; 9 nucleotides line up with TRBD2. The CDR3 runs to 16 residues. Germline V gene data show CDR1 as SSHAT and CDR2 as FNYEAQ (reference sequence). This CDR3 is CASSYGSGGSYNEQFF. For the CDR3, the DNA is TGTGCTAGCAGCTACGGTAGCGGGGGCTCCTACAATGAGCAGTTCTTC.

V gene TRBV5-1 combines with J gene TRBJ2-2; TRBD1 might be the D (6 bases). Germline values: CDR1 SGHRS, CDR2 YFSETQ. Between the trimmed V and J ends, which lost 7 bases and 0 bases, there was a span of 10 bases. This CDR3 region has 14 residues. The CDR3 coding sequence is TGCGCCAGCGAAGAGGGGGCGAACACCGGGGAGCTGTTTTTT. It is translated as CASEEGANTGELFF.

The V call is TRBV10-2, the J call TRBJ2-1; possibly TRBD2 for D (6 bases). Trimming shortened V by 7 bases and J by 3 bases, and 13 bases separated the two germline ends. There are 14 residues in the CDR3. Germline V gene lookup returns CDR1 WSHSY and CDR2 SAAADI. The CDR3 protein is CASKGGTYYNEQFF. CDR3 bases: TGCGCCAGCAAGGGCGGGACGTACTACAATGAGCAGTTCTTC.

The chain joins TRBV2 to TRBJ2-7, with a tentative D call TRBD1 (6 bases). Trimming took 7 bases from V and 4 from J, leaving 14 bases between them. Per the germline V gene, CDR1 is SNHLY and CDR2 is FYNNEI. The CDR3 has 13 residues. CDR3: CASTGQRFYEQYF. DNA for the CDR3: TGTGCCAGCACTGGACAGAGGTTTTACGAGCAGTACTTC.